Sequencing of this T cell receptor beta chain was carried out in a study of blood T cell repertoires in COVID-19. For the study at large: There were acute and convalescent COVID-19 samples, and they came from the United States, Italy and Spain.

The cohort comprised adults aged about 18 to 89 years residing in 24 US areas. Donors in Cohort 3 who had recovered were those with two negative PCRs, healthcare professional clearance, or resolution of their symptoms. Profiling relied on immunoSEQ multiplex PCR, and the TCRdb table lists in-frame clones only, not all of them. The repertoire holds over 200,000 clones, with about 80% as singletons. Trimming removed 5 bases from V and 9 bases from J; junction bases left unmatched: 15. The germline V gene encodes CDR1 SGHVS and CDR2 FQNEAQ. CDR3 length equals 16 residues. The chain joins TRBV7-8 to TRBJ2-7, with 11 bases identical to TRBD1. The TCR sequence derives from a man aged 60-69 years who had recovered from COVID-19. Sequencing used PBMCs or T cells enriched from blood (not recorded which). CDR3 nucleotides: TGTGCCAGCAGCACTGACCGGACAGGGGGCCCCTGGGGGCAGTACTTC. Translated, it gives CASSTDRTGGPWGQYF.